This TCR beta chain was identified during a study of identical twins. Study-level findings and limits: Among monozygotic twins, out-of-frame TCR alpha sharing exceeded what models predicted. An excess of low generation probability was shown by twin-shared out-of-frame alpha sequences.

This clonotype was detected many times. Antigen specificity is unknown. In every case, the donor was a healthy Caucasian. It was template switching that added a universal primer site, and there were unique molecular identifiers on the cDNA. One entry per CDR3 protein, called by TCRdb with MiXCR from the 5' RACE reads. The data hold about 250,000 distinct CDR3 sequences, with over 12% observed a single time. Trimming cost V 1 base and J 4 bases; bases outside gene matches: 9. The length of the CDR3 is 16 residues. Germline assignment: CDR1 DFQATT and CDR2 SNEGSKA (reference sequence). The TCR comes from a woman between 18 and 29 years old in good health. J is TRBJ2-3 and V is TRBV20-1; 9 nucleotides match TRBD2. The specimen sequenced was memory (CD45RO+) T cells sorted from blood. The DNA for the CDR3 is TGCAGTGCTAGAGGGGTGACTAGCGGTAAAGCAGATACGCAGTATTTT. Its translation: CSARGVTSGKADTQYF.